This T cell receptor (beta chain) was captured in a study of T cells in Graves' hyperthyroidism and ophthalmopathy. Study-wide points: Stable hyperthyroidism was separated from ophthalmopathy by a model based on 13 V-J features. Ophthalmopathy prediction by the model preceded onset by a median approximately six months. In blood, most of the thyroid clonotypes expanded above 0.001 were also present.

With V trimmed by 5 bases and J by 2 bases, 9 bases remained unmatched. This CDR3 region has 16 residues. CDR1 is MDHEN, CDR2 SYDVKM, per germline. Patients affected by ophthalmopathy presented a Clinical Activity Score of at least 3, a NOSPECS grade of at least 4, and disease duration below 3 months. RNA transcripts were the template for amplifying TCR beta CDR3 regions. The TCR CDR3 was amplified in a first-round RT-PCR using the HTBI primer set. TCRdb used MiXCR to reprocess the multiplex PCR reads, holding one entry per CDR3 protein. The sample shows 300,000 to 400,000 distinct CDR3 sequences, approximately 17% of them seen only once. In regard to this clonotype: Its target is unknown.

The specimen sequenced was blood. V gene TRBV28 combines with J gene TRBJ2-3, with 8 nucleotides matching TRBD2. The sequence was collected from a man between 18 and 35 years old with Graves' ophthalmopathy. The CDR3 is CASSRPGRANTDTQYF. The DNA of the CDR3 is TGTGCCAGCAGTCGCCCCGGGAGGGCAAACACAGATACGCAGTATTTT.